Shown below are 30 T cell receptor beta chains from a single sample sequenced in a study of T cell responses to AZD1222 COVID-19 vaccine. Sequencing used immunoSEQ multiplex PCR; TCRdb keeps in-frame clones, though not all of them. The sample has roughly 130,000 clones, approximately 92% seen once. The specimen comprised peripheral blood, sampled on day 0 of AZD1222 vaccination. These receptor sequences come from an adult in good health.

The gene calls are TRBV3-1 (or the pseudogene TRBV3-2) and TRBJ2-7, with D perhaps matching TRBD1 or TRBD2 (6 bases each). The germline V gene encodes CDR1 LGHDT and CDR2 YNNKEL (reference sequence). The CDR3 sequence is 14 residues long. V was pared by 4 bases and J by 5 bases, with 15 bases between. The CDR3 region has the DNA TGTGCCAGCAGCCCAAGACCGGGGGCGGACGAGCAGTACTTC. Translating gives CASSPRPGADEQYF.

This chain joins TRBV27 and TRBJ1-1; D unclear. Germline assignment: CDR1 MNHEY and CDR2 SMNVEV (reference sequence). The CDR3 spans 14 residues. Trimming stripped 7 bases from V and 4 bases from J, with 16 bases between. The CDR3 DNA reads TGTGCCAGCATCTCTTCGTCGTCGGGCACTGAAGCTTTCTTT. The encoded protein is CASISSSSGTEAFF.

This chain links TRBV12-5 with TRBJ2-2; D gene ambiguous. The germline gives CDR1 LGHNT, CDR2 FRNRAP. The CDR3 has 12 residues. With 4 bases removed from V and 8 bases from J, the gap between germline ends came to 8 bases. The CDR3 loop reads CASGSDGGELFF. Here the CDR3 DNA reads TGTGCTAGTGGTTCTGATGGTGGGGAGCTGTTTTTT.

The rearrangement links TRBV3-1 (or the pseudogene TRBV3-2) to TRBJ2-1, with D possibly TRBD2 on 5 matching bases. Germline V gene data show CDR1 as LGHDT and CDR2 as YNNKEL (reference sequence). The V gene lost 6 bases and the J gene lost 1 base, with 13 bases spanning the gap. This CDR3 has 15 amino acids. DNA for the CDR3: TGTGCCAGCAGTCTTACTAGTTTGTCCTACAATGAGCAGTTCTTC. Its protein product is CASSLTSLSYNEQFF.

The chain recombines TRBV30 with TRBJ1-1; tentatively, D is TRBD1 (5 bases). The CDR3 spans 10 residues. Germline CDR1 GTSNPN, CDR2 SVGIG (reference sequence). V shed 6 bases and J shed 7 bases, with 9 bases lying between them. In DNA, the CDR3 is TGTGCCTGCGCCCAGGGTGAAGCTTTCTTT. Translating gives CACAQGEAFF.

The chain employs TRBV5-4 and TRBJ2-7, with 9 nucleotides matching TRBD2. There are 16 residues in the CDR3. Trimming at V came to 3 bases and at J to 7 bases, leaving 14 bases not matched to a gene. Germline CDR1 and CDR2: SGHNT and YYREEE (reference sequence). CDR3 protein: CASSSAPFSGSFEQYF. The CDR3 DNA is TGTGCCAGCAGCTCAGCTCCCTTTAGCGGGAGTTTTGAGCAGTACTTC.

The CDR3 region has the DNA TGTGCCTGGAGTGGGGGGACTTTGCCAGGAAACACCATATATTTT. Translating it yields CAWSGGTLPGNTIYF. The J gene is TRBJ1-3, the V gene TRBV30, with D perhaps matching TRBD1 (5 bases). The length of the CDR3 is 15 residues. V lost 1 base and J 4 bases, leaving 14 bases between the germline ends. Germline loops: CDR1 GTSNPN, CDR2 SVGIG (reference sequence).

The genes are TRBV3-1 (or the pseudogene TRBV3-2) and TRBJ2-3, with D tentatively TRBD2 (6 bases). This CDR3 contains 14 residues. Germline lookup yields CDR1 LGHDT and CDR2 YNNKEL (reference sequence). V lost 3 bases to trimming and J lost 0 bases, with 7 bases between them. The chain's CDR3 is CASSHGGSTDTQYF. The CDR3 DNA sequence: TGTGCCAGCAGCCACGGGGGTAGCACAGATACGCAGTATTTT.

This sequence joins TRBV7-6 and TRBJ2-1, with TRBD2 matching 11 bases. The CDR3 contains 16 residues. Looked up from germline, CDR1 is SGHVS and CDR2 is FNYEAQ. The trim removed 1 base at V and 7 bases at J, leaving 6 bases unmatched. The DNA of the CDR3 is TGTGCCAGCAGCTTAGTAGCGGGAGGGCCCTCGAATGAGCAGTTCTTC. Translated: CASSLVAGGPSNEQFF.

The chain is built from TRBV30 and TRBJ1-6; D not resolved. Germline loops: CDR1 GTSNPN, CDR2 SVGIG (reference sequence). The CDR3 runs to 15 residues. The ends were cut back, 4 bases at V and 9 bases at J, with 19 bases in the middle. The CDR3 DNA sequence: TGTGCCTGGACGGGATCCCCAGGAGCTCTTTCACCCCTCCACTTT. Translating gives CAWTGSPGALSPLHF.

This sequence joins TRBV5-1 and TRBJ1-4; D is perhaps TRBD1 (6 bases). From germline, CDR1 is SGHRS and CDR2 YFSETQ. The CDR3 has 14 amino acids. Deletions cut 4 bases from V and 8 bases from J, with 15 bases between. The CDR3 nucleotides are TGCGCCAGCAGCCGAGCAGGGGTGGGGGAAAAACTGTTTTTT. It encodes CASSRAGVGEKLFF.

V is TRBV5-1 and J is TRBJ2-6; 14 nucleotides match TRBD2. This CDR3 contains 19 residues. Trimming took 3 bases from V and 2 from J; bases not matched to a gene: 7. CDR1 and CDR2 from the germline V gene are SGHRS and YFSETQ. The CDR3 loop reads CASSSAPTSGRAGANVLTF. The CDR3 bases are TGCGCCAGCAGCTCGGCCCCGACTAGCGGGAGGGCTGGGGCCAACGTCCTGACTTTC.

V is TRBV6-1 and J is TRBJ2-1; no definite D call. Trimming shortened V by 1 base and J by 6 bases, and 13 bases separated the two germline ends. Germline V gene data show CDR1 as MNHNS and CDR2 as SASEGT. The length of the CDR3 is 15 residues. The CDR3 bases are TGTGCCAGCAGTGAAGAAGGGCTAGTAAGCAATGAGCAGTTCTTC. It encodes CASSEEGLVSNEQFF.

This clone was observed a single time. V and J are TRBV5-1 and TRBJ2-7; maybe TRBD2 (5 bases). Germline assignment: CDR1 SGHRS and CDR2 YFSETQ. Trimming left V 2 bases short and J 0 bases short, with 18 bases between. The CDR3 has 17 amino acids. The CDR3 DNA reads as TGCGCCAGCAGCTTTTCGAGTCCGGGGTATACCTCCTACGAGCAGTACTTC. Translating it yields CASSFSSPGYTSYEQYF.

This rearrangement joins TRBV6-6 to TRBJ1-5, with TRBD1 as a possible D gene (5 bases). The CDR3 extends over 19 amino acids. Trimming pared 5 bases from V and 0 bases from J, leaving 23 bases between. In germline, CDR1 is MNHNY, CDR2 SVGAGI (reference sequence). The CDR3 is CASSPEGTQPGFSNQPQHF. In DNA form, the CDR3 reads TGTGCCAGCAGTCCAGAAGGGACGCAGCCAGGGTTTAGCAATCAGCCCCAGCATTTT.

The rearrangement links TRBV25-1 to TRBJ1-2; no definite D call. V lost 2 bases and J 4 bases, leaving 11 bases between the germline ends. CDR3 length: 14 amino acids. CDR1 MGHDK and CDR2 SYGVNS come from the germline V gene. The CDR3 DNA reads as TGTGCCAGCAGTGAAACGGGAAAGGCCTATGGCTACACCTTC. Translated: CASSETGKAYGYTF.

The chain is built from TRBV3-1 (or the pseudogene TRBV3-2) and TRBJ1-2; 9 positions agree with TRBD1. This CDR3 spans 14 amino acids. CDR1 LGHDT and CDR2 YNNKEL come from the germline V gene (reference sequence). J was trimmed by 4 bases and V by 7 bases; bases with no gene match: 7. CDR3 nucleotide sequence: TGTGCCAGCACGGGACAGGGCGTTTTCTATGGCTACACCTTC. Protein: CASTGQGVFYGYTF.

V is TRBV27 and J is TRBJ1-2, with D unresolved. Deletions cut 4 bases from V and 5 bases from J, with 11 bases between. This CDR3 is built from 13 residues. The germline CDR1 and CDR2 sequences are MNHEY and SMNVEV (reference sequence). The CDR3 here is CASSSQLGYGYTF. The CDR3 DNA sequence: TGTGCCAGCAGTTCACAGTTAGGGTATGGCTACACCTTC.

The genes are TRBV6-5 and TRBJ2-1; 11 bases are a match to TRBD2. The trim removed 6 bases at V and 4 bases at J, leaving 5 bases unmatched. The CDR3 has 15 amino acids. Germline-derived CDR1 and CDR2 are MNHEY and SVGAGI. In nucleotides, the CDR3 is TGTGCCAGCAGCATAACTAGCGGGAGTTACAATGAGCAGTTCTTC. The encoded protein is CASSITSGSYNEQFF.

The chain combines TRBV28 with TRBJ2-1, with 14 bases lining up with TRBD2. The junction had 4 bases not matched to a gene; V was cut back by 4 bases and J by 8 bases. The CDR3 totals 15 residues. Germline V lookup: CDR1 MDHEN, CDR2 SYDVKM. CDR3 sequence reads: CASSWGTSGSDEQFF. The CDR3, as DNA: TGTGCCAGCAGTTGGGGGACTAGCGGGAGTGATGAGCAGTTCTTC.

This clone was seen only once. This chain connects TRBV9 to TRBJ1-5; D remains unclear. Trimming took 3 bases from V and 4 from J, leaving 11 bases between them. CDR1 and CDR2 (germline): SGDLS, YYNGEE. The CDR3 is made up of 14 amino acids. The CDR3 sequence: CASSGGVGNQPQHF. In DNA form, the CDR3 reads TGTGCCAGCAGCGGTGGGGTAGGGAATCAGCCCCAGCATTTT.

V usage is TRBV6-5 and J usage is TRBJ2-3, with 8 positions matching TRBD2. Per germline, CDR1 MNHEY and CDR2 SVGAGI. The CDR3 covers 15 residues. Trimming removed 2 bases from V and 3 bases from J; junction bases left unmatched: 4. CDR3 in DNA: TGTGCCAGCAGTTACGGAGCGGGAGTAACAGATACGCAGTATTTT. This gives the protein CASSYGAGVTDTQYF.

The rearrangement uses TRBV10-3 and TRBJ2-3; 8 positions agree with TRBD2. Germline V gives CDR1 ENHRY, CDR2 SYGVKD. CDR3 length equals 17 residues. With V trimmed by 0 bases and J by 1 base, 6 bases remained unmatched. CDR3 protein: CAISESGTSHGTDTQYF. CDR3 in DNA: TGTGCCATCAGTGAGTCGGGGACTAGTCATGGCACAGATACGCAGTATTTT.

The chain has TRBV6-2 or TRBV6-3 and TRBJ2-7, with TRBD2 matching over 8 bases. The CDR3 is made up of 15 amino acids. The germline CDR1 and CDR2 sequences are MNHEY and SVGEGT. V shed 5 bases, J shed 1 base, and the junction held 7 bases outside the gene matches. The CDR3 DNA reads as TGTGCCAGCAGTACCAGCGGGAGAGGGTCCTACGAGCAGTACTTC. Encoded protein: CASSTSGRGSYEQYF.

This clone occurred a few times. This chain joins TRBV18 and TRBJ2-7; D unclear. The CDR3 is 14 residues long. CDR1 KGHSH and CDR2 LQKENI come from the germline V gene. The V end was cut by 3 bases, the J end by 3 bases, with 12 bases between. In nucleotides, the CDR3 is TGTGCCAGCTCACCGTCCCACTTTTACTACGAGCAGTACTTC. This encodes CASSPSHFYYEQYF.

This clone was detected many times. The V and J genes are TRBV19 and TRBJ2-4, with 11 bases that match TRBD2. This CDR3 is 15 amino acids long. Per germline, CDR1 LNHDA and CDR2 SQIVND (reference sequence). V gave up 5 bases and J gave up 8 bases; unmatched junction bases: 8. The CDR3 region has the DNA TGTGCCAGTAGTCGCACTAGCGGGAGCTTTGACATTCAGTACTTC. Protein product: CASSRTSGSFDIQYF.

This rearrangement joins TRBV27 to TRBJ2-5; D may match TRBD1 or TRBD2 (5 bases each). The CDR3 is 15 amino acids. Germline lookup yields CDR1 MNHEY and CDR2 SMNVEV (reference sequence). Trimming removed 5 bases from V and 5 bases from J, with 18 bases in between. The CDR3 DNA sequence: TGTGCCAGCAGTCACCGGGACGGACAAGGGGAGACCCAGTACTTC. As protein: CASSHRDGQGETQYF.

This chain uses TRBV19 with TRBJ2-6; possibly TRBD1 for D (6 bases). V was trimmed by 6 bases and J by 4 bases, leaving 10 bases between them. Looked up from germline, CDR1 is LNHDA and CDR2 is SQIVND (reference sequence). This CDR3 has 14 residues. CDR3 in amino acids: CASSQGSGANVLTF. The CDR3 region has the DNA TGTGCCAGTAGCCAGGGGTCCGGGGCCAACGTCCTGACTTTC.

The chain uses TRBV27 and TRBJ1-2; perhaps TRBD1 as D (5 bases). CDR3 size: 14 residues. V dropped 2 bases and J dropped 8 bases, with 15 bases sitting between them. Germline V lookup: CDR1 MNHEY, CDR2 SMNVEV (reference sequence). The CDR3 DNA follows: TGTGCCAGCAGTTTAAAGGCAGGGCCTGGAGGCTACACCTTC. Translation: CASSLKAGPGGYTF.

This clone came up once. The rearrangement joins TRBV5-1 to TRBJ2-2, with TRBD1 as a possible D gene (6 bases). In germline, CDR1 is SGHRS, CDR2 YFSETQ. The CDR3 contains 17 residues. The V end was cut by 0 bases, the J end by 1 base, with 13 bases between. CDR3 sequence (DNA): TGCGCCAGCAGCTTGGAAGGGGGAGATTGGAACACCGGGGAGCTGTTTTTT. It encodes CASSLEGGDWNTGELFF.